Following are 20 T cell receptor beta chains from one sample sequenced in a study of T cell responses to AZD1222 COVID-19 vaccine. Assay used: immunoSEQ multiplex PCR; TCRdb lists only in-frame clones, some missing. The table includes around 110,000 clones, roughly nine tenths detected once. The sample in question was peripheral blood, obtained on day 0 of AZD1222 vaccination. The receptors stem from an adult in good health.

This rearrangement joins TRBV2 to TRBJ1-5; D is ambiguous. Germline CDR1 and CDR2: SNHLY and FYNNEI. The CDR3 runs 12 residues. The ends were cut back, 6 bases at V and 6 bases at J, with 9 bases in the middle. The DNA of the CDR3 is TGTGCCAGCAGGGAGGGTTCTCAGCCCCAGCATTTT. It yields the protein CASREGSQPQHF. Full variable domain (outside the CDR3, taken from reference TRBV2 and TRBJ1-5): EPEVTQTPSHQVTQMGQEVILRCVPISNHLYFYWYRQILGQKVEFLVSFYNNEISEKSEIFDDQFSVERPDGSNFTLKIRSTKLEDSAMYFCASREGSQPQHFGDGTRLSIL.

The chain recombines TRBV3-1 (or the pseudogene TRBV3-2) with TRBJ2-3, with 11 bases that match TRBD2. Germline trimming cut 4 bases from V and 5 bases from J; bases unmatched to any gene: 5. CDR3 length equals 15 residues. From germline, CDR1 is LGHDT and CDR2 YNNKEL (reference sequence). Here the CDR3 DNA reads TGTGCCAGCAGCCCACTAGCGGGAGCTGGAGATACGCAGTATTTT. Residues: CASSPLAGAGDTQYF.

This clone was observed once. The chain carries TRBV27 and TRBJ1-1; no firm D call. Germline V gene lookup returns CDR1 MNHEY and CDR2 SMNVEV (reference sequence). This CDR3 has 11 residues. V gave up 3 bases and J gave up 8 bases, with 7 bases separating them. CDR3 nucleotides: TGTGCCAGCAGTTTCTACGGGGAAGCTTTCTTT. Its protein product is CASSFYGEAFF.

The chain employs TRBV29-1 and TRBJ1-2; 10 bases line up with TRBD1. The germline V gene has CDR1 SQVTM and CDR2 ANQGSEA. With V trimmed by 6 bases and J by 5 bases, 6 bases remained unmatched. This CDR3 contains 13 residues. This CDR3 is CSVGDRGGYGYTF. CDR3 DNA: TGCAGCGTGGGGGACAGGGGAGGGTATGGCTACACCTTC.

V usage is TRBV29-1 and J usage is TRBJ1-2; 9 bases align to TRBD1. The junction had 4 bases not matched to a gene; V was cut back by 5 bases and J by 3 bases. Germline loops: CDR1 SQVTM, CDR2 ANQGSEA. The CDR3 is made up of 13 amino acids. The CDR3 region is CSVRTGADYGYTF. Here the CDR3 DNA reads TGCAGCGTTAGGACAGGGGCGGACTATGGCTACACCTTC.

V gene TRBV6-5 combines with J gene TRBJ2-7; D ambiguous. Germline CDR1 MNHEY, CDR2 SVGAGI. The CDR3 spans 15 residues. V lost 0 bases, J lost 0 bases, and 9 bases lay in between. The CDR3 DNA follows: TGTGCCAGCAGTTACTCGGCTACGAGCTCCTACGAGCAGTACTTC. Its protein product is CASSYSATSSYEQYF.

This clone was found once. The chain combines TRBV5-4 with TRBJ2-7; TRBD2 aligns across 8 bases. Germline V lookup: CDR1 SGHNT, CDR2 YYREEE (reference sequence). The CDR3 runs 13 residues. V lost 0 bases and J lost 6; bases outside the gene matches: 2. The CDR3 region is CASSLAGGLEQYF. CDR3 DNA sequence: TGTGCCAGCAGCTTGGCGGGAGGGCTCGAGCAGTACTTC.

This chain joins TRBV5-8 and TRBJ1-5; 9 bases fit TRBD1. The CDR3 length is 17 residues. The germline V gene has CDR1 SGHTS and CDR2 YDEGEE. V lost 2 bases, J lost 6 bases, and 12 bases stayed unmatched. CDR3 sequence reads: CASSFMGQGFGFQPQHF. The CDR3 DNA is TGTGCCAGCAGCTTTATGGGACAGGGATTTGGGTTTCAGCCCCAGCATTTT. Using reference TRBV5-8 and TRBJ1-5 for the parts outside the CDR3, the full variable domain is EAGVTQSPTHLIKTRGQQATLRCSPISGHTSVYWYQQALGLGLQFLLWYDEGEERNRGNFPPRFSGRQFPNYSSELNVNALELEDSALYLCASSFMGQGFGFQPQHFGDGTRLSIL.

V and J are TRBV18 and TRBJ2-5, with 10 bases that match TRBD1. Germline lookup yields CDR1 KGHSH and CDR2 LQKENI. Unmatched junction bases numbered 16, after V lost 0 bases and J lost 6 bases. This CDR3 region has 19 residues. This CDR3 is CASSPPGTGAGTSTKTQYF. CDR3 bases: TGTGCCAGCTCACCACCCGGGACAGGGGCCGGGACCAGTACCAAGACCCAGTACTTC.

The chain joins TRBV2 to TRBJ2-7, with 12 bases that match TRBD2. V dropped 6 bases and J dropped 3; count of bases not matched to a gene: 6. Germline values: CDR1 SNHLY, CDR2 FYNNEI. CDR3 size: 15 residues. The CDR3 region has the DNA TGTGCCAGCAGAAGGCGACTAGCGGGAGACTACGAGCAGTACTTC. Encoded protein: CASRRRLAGDYEQYF.

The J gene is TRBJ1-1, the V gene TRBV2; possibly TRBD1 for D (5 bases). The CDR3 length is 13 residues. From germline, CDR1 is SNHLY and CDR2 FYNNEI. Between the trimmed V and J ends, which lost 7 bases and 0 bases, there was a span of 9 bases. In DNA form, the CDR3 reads TGTGCCAGCAATGCAGGGATGAACACTGAAGCTTTCTTT. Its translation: CASNAGMNTEAFF. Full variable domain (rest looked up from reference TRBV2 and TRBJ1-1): EPEVTQTPSHQVTQMGQEVILRCVPISNHLYFYWYRQILGQKVEFLVSFYNNEISEKSEIFDDQFSVERPDGSNFTLKIRSTKLEDSAMYFCASNAGMNTEAFFGQGTRLTVV.

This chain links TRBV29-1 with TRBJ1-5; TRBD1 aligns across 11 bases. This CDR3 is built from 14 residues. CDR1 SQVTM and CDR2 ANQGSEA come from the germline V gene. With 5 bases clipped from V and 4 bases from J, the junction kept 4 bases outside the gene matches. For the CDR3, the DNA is TGCAGCGTTCCCGGGACAGGGGGGAATCAGCCCCAGCATTTT. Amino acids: CSVPGTGGNQPQHF.

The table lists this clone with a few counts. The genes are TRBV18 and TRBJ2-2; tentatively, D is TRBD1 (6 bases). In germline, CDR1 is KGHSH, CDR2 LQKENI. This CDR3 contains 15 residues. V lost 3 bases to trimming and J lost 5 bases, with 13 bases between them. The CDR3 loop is CASSPGHDRTGELFF. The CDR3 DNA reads TGTGCCAGCTCACCGGGACATGACCGAACCGGGGAGCTGTTTTTT. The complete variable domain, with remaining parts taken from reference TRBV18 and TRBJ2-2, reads NAGVMQNPRHLVRRRGQEARLRCSPMKGHSHVYWYRQLPEEGLKFMVYLQKENIIDESGMPKERFSAEFPKEGPSILRIQQVVRGDSAAYFCASSPGHDRTGELFFGEGSRLTVL.

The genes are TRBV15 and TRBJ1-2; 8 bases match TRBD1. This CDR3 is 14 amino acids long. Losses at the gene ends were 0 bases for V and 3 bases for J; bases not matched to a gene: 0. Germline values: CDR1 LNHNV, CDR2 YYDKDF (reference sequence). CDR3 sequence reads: CATSRDRGHYGYTF. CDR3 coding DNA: TGTGCCACCAGCAGAGACAGGGGGCACTATGGCTACACCTTC.

This CDR3 reads CASSPFSGAYNEQFF. The CDR3 DNA follows: TGCGCCAGCAGTCCTTTTAGCGGGGCCTACAATGAGCAGTTCTTC. The chain uses TRBV10-1 and TRBJ2-1, with 8 nucleotides matching TRBD2. V dropped 5 bases and J dropped 2; count of bases not matched to a gene: 5. The CDR3 covers 15 residues. Germline CDR1 WNHNN, CDR2 SYGVQD (reference sequence).

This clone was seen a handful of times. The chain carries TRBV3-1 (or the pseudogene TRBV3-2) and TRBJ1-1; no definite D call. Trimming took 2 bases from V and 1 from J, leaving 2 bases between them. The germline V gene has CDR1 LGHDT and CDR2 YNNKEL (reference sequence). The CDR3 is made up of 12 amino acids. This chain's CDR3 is CASSQTNTEAFF. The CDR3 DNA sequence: TGTGCCAGCAGCCAAACGAACACTGAAGCTTTCTTT.

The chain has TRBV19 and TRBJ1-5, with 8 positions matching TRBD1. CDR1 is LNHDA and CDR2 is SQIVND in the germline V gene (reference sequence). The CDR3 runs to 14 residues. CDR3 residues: CALSDRGGNQPQHF. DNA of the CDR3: TGTGCGCTTAGCGACAGGGGAGGCAATCAGCCCCAGCATTTT.

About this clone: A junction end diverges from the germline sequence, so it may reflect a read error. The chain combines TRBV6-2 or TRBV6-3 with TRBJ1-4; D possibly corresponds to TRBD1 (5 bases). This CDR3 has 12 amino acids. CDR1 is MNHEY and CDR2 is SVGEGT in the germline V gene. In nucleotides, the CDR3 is TGTGCCAGCAGTCCATCGGGGGGATACAGGATTTTT. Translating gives CASSPSGGYRIF.

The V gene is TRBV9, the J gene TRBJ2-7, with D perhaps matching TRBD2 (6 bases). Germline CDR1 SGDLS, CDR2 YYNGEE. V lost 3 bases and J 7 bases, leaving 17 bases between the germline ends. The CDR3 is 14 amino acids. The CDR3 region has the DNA TGTGCCAGCAGCGAACGGGACTTTTCCGGGGAGCAGTACTTC. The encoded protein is CASSERDFSGEQYF.

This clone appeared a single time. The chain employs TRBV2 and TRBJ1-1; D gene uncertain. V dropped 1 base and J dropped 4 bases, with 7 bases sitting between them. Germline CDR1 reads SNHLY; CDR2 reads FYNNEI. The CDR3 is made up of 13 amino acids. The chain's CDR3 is CASSEVVLTEAFF. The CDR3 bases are TGTGCCAGCAGTGAAGTGGTCCTCACTGAAGCTTTCTTT.